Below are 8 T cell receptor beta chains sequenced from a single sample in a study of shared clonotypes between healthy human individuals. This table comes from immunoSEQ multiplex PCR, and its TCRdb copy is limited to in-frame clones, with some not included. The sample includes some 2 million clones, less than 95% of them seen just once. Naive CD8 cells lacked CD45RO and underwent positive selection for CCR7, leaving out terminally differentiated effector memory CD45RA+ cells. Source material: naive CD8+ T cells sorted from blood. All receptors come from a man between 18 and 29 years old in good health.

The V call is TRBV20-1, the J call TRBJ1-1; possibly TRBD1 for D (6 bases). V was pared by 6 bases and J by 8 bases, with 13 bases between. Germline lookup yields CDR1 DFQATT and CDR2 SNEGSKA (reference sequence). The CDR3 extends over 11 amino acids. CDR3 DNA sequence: TGCAGTGCAGACGAACAGGGAGAAGCTTTCTTT. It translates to CSADEQGEAFF.

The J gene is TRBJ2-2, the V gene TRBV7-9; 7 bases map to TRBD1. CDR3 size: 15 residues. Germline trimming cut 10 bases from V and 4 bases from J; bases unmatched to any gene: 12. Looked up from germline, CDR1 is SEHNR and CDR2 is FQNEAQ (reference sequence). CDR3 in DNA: TGTGCCAACTCCCGGGACAGCAGATTCACCGGGGAGCTGTTTTTT. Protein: CANSRDSRFTGELFF. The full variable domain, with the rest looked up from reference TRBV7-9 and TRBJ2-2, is DTGVSQNPRHKITKRGQNVTFRCDPISEHNRLYWYRQTLGQGPEFLTYFQNEAQLEKSRLLSDRFSAERPKGSFSTLEIQRTEQGDSAMYLCANSRDSRFTGELFFGEGSRLTVL.

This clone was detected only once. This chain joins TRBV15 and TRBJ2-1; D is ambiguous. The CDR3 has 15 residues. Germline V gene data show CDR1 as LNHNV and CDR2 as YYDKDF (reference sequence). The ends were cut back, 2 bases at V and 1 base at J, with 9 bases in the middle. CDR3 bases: TGTGCCACCAGCAGATCACTCGCTTCCTACAATGAGCAGTTCTTC. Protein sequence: CATSRSLASYNEQFF.

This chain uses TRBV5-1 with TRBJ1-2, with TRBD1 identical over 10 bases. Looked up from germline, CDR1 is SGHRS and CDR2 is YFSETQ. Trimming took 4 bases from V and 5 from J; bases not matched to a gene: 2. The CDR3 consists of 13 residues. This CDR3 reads CASSGGQGYGYTF. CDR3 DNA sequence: TGCGCCAGCAGCGGGGGACAGGGGTATGGCTACACCTTC.

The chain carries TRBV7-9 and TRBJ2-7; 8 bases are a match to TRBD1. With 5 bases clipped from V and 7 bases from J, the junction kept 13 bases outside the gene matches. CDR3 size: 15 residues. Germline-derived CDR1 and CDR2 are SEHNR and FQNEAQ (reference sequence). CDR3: CASSPRQGRPEEQYF. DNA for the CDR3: TGTGCCAGCAGCCCTCGACAGGGGAGGCCTGAAGAGCAGTACTTC.

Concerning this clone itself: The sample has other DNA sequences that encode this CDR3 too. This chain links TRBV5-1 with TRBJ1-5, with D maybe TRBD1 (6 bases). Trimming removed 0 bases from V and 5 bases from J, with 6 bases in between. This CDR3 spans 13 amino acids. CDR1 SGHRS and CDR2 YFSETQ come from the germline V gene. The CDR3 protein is CASSLAGDQPQHF. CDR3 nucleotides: TGCGCCAGCAGCTTGGCAGGGGATCAGCCCCAGCATTTT.

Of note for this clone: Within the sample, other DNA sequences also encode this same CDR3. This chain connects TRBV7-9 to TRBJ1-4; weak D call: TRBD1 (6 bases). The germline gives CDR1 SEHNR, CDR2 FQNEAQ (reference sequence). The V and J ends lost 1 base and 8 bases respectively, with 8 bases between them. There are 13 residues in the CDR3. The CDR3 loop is CASSLGTAEKLFF. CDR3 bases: TGTGCCAGCAGCTTAGGGACAGCGGAAAAACTGTTTTTT.

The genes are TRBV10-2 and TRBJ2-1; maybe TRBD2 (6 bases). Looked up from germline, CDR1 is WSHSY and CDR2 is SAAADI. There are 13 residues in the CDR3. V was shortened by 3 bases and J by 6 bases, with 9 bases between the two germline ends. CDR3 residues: CASSDGTFNEQFF. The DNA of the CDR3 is TGCGCCAGCAGTGATGGGACTTTCAATGAGCAGTTCTTC.